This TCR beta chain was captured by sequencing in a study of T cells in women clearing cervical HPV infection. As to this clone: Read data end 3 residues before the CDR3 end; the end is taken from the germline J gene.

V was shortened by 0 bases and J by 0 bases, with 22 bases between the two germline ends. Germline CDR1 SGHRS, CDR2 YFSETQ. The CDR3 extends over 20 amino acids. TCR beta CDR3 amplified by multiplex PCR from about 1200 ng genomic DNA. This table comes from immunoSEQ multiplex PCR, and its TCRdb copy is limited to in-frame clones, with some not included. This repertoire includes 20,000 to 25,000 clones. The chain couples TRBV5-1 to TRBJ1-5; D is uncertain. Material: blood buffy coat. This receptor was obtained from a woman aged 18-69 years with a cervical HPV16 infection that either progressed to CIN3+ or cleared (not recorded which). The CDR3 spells CASSLAAPPPNSDSNQPQHF. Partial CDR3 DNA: TGCGCCAGCAGCTTGGCCGCACCACCCCCCAATAGTGATAGCAATCAGCCC. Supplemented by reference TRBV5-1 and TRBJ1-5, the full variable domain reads KAGVTQTPRYLIKTRGQQVTLSCSPISGHRSVSWYQQTPGQGLQFLFEYFSETQRNKGNFPGRFSGRQFSNSRSEMNVSTLELGDSALYLCASSLAAPPPNSDSNQPQHFGDGTRLSIL.